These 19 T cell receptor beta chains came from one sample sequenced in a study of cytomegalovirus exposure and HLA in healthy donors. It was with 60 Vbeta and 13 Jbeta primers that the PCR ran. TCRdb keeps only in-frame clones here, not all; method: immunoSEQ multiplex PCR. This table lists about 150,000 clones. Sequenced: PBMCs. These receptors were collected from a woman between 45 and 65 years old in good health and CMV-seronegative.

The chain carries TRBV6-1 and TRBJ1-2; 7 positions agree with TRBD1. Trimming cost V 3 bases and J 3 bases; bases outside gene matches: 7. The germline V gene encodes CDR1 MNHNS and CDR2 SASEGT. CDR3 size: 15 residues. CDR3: CASSEKGTAYYGYTF. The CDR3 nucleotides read TGTGCCAGCAGTGAGAAAGGGACAGCTTACTATGGCTACACCTTC.

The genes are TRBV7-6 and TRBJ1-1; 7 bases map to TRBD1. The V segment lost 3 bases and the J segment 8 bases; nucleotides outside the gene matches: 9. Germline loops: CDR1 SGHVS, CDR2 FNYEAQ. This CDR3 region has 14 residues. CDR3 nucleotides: TGTGCCAGCAGCTTCTCCGAGACAGGGACCGAAGCTTTCTTT. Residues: CASSFSETGTEAFF.

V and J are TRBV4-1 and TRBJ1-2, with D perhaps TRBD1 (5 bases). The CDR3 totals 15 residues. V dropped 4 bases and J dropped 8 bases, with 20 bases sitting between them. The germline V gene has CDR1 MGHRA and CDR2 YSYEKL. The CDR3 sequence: CASSLRTGGGEGYTF. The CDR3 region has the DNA TGCGCCAGCAGCCTTCGGACGGGGGGTGGGGAAGGCTACACCTTC.

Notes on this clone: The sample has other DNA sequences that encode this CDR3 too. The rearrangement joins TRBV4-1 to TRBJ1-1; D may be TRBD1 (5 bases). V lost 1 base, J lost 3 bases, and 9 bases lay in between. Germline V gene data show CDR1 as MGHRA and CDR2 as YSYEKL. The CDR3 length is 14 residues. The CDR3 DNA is TGCGCCAGCAGCCAAGGGCAGGGTGACACTGAAGCTTTCTTT. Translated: CASSQGQGDTEAFF.

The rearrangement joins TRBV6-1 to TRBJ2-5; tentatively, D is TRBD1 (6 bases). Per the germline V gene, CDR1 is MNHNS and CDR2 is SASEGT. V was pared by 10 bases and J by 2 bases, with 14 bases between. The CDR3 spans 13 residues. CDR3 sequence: CATIFRGQETQYF. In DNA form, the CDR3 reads TGTGCCACCATTTTCAGGGGTCAAGAGACCCAGTACTTC.

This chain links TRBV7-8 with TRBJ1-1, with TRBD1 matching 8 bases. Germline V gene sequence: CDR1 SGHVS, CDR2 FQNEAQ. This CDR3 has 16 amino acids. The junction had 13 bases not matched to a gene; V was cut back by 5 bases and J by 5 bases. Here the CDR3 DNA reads TGTGCCAGCAGCGTATTATTCCAGGGGGCGGAAACTGAAGCTTTCTTT. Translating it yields CASSVLFQGAETEAFF.

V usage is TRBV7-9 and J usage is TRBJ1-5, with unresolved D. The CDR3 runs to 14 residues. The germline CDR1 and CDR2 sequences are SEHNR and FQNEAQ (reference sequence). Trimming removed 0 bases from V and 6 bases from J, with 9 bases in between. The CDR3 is CASSLAGGAQPQHF. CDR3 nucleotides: TGTGCCAGCAGCTTAGCGGGAGGAGCTCAGCCCCAGCATTTT. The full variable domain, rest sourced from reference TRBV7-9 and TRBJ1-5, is DTGVSQNPRHKITKRGQNVTFRCDPISEHNRLYWYRQTLGQGPEFLTYFQNEAQLEKSRLLSDRFSAERPKGSFSTLEIQRTEQGDSAMYLCASSLAGGAQPQHFGDGTRLSIL.

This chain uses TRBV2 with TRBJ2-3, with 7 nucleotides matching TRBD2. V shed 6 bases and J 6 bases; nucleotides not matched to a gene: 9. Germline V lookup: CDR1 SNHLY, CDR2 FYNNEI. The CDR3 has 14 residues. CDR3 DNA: TGTGCCAGCAGCGATGGACTAGGAGCGGATACGCAGTATTTT. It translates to CASSDGLGADTQYF.

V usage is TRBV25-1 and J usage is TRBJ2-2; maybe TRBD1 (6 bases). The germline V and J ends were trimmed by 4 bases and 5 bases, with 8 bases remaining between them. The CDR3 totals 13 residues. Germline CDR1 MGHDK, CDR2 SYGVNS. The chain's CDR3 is CASSGTGTGELFF. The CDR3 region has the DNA TGTGCCAGCAGTGGAACAGGGACCGGGGAGCTGTTTTTT.

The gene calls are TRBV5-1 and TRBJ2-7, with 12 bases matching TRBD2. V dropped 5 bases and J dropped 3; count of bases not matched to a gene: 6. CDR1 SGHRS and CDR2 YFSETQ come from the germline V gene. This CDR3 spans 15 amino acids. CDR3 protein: CASSPRTSGDYEQYF. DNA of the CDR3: TGCGCCAGCAGTCCCCGGACTAGCGGGGACTACGAGCAGTACTTC. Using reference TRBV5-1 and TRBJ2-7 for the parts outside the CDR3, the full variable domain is KAGVTQTPRYLIKTRGQQVTLSCSPISGHRSVSWYQQTPGQGLQFLFEYFSETQRNKGNFPGRFSGRQFSNSRSEMNVSTLELGDSALYLCASSPRTSGDYEQYFGPGTRLTVT.

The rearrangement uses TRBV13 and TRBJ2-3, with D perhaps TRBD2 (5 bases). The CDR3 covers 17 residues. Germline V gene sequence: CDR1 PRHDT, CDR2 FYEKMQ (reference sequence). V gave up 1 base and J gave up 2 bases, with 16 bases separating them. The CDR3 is CASSLASWGALTDTQYF. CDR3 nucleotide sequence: TGTGCCAGCAGCTTAGCGTCGTGGGGAGCTCTCACAGATACGCAGTATTTT.

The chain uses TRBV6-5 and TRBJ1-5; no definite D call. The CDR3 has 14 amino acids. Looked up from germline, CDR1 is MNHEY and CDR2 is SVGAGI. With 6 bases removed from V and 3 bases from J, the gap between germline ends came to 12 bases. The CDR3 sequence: CASSPRDTNQPQHF. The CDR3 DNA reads TGTGCCAGCAGCCCAAGAGATACCAATCAGCCCCAGCATTTT.

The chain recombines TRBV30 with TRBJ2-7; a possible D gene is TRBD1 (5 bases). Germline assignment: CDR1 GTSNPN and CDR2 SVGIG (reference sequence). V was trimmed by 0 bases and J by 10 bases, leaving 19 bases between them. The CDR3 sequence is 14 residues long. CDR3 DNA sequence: TGTGCCTGGAGTGTACAGAGCAGGGCCAATTTACAGTACTTC. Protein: CAWSVQSRANLQYF. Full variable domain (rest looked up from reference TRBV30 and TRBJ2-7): SQTIHQWPATLVQPVGSPLSLECTVEGTSNPNLYWYRQAAGRGLQLLFYSVGIGQISSEVPQNLSASRPQDRQFILSSKKLLLSDSGFYLCAWSVQSRANLQYFGPGTRLTVT.

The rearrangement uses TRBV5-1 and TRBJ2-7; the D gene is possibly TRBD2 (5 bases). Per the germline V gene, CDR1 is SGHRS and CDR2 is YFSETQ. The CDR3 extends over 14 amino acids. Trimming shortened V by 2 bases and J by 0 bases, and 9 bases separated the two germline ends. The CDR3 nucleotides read TGCGCCAGCAGCTTCAGCGGATCCTCCTACGAGCAGTACTTC. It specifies CASSFSGSSYEQYF.

CDR3: CASSPRVQLAAASSYEQYF. CDR3 coding DNA: TGTGCCAGCAGTCCAAGAGTGCAACTAGCGGCTGCGAGCTCCTACGAGCAGTACTTC. J is TRBJ2-7 and V is TRBV4-2, with 8 bases lining up with TRBD2. V was clipped by 6 bases and J by 0 bases; unmatched bases: 19. This CDR3 has 19 residues. Germline V CDR1 and CDR2: LGHNA, YNFKEQ.

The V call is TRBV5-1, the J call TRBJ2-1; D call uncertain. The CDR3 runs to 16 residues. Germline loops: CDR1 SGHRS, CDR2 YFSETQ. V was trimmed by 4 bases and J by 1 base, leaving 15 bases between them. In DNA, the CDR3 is TGCGCCAGCAGCCCTGTACCAGACTTTTCCTACAATGAGCAGTTCTTC. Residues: CASSPVPDFSYNEQFF.

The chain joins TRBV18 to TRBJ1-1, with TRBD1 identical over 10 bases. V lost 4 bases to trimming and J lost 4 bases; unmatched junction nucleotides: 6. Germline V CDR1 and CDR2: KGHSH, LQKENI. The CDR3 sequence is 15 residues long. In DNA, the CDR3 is TGTGCCAGCTCACAAACCGGACAGGGGGGCACTGAAGCTTTCTTT. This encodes CASSQTGQGGTEAFF.

CDR3 DNA: TGTGCCAGCAGCGGAGTTAGCGGAAACACCGGGGAGCTGTTTTTT. This gives the protein CASSGVSGNTGELFF. The chain joins TRBV9 to TRBJ2-2; TRBD2 might be the D (6 bases). The CDR3 covers 15 residues. V dropped 3 bases and J dropped 2 bases, with 11 bases sitting between them. From germline, CDR1 is SGDLS and CDR2 YYNGEE. Using reference TRBV9 and TRBJ2-2 for the parts outside the CDR3, the full variable domain is DSGVTQTPKHLITATGQRVTLRCSPRSGDLSVYWYQQSLDQGLQFLIQYYNGEERAKGNILERFSAQQFPDLHSELNLSSLELGDSALYFCASSGVSGNTGELFFGEGSRLTVL.

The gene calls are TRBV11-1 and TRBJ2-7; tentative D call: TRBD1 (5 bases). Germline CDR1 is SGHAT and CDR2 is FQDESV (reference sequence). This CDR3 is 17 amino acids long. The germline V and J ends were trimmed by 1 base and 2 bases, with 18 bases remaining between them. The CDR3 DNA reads TGTGCCAGCAGCTTAGGTTCAGGGCTAATAACCCCCTACGAGCAGTACTTC. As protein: CASSLGSGLITPYEQYF.